The sample holds a few counts of the clone carrying this T cell receptor (beta chain). These data belong to a study of type 1 and type 2 diabetes patients. Standard classification criteria confirmed type 1 or type 2 diabetes in all patients. The PCR template was genomic DNA. A primer set of 30 forward and 13 reverse primers amplified the CDR3. TCRdb itself ran the multiplex PCR reads through MiXCR, one entry per CDR3 protein. The sample has approximately 260,000 distinct CDR3 sequences; 45% to 60% are singletons. The CDR3 is 15 residues long. The germline gives CDR1 MNHEY, CDR2 SMNVEV (reference sequence). The ends lost 5 bases at V and 4 bases at J; junction bases unmatched: 8.

What was sequenced was peripheral blood mononuclear cells (PBMCs). This receptor was obtained from a young man with type 2 diabetes. V and J are TRBV27 and TRBJ2-7; TRBD1 matches at 10 bases. The CDR3 spells CASSPRDRGTYEQYF. The CDR3 DNA reads as TGTGCCAGCAGTCCCCGGGACAGGGGAACGTACGAGCAGTACTTC.